This section outlines one TCR beta chain sequence together with its context. What it recognizes is unknown. The data derive from a study of radiation and T cells in renal cell carcinoma. The study's findings and limits: No pretreatment tumor biopsies were available for baseline clonotypes. From baseline, blood top tumor clonotypes peaked at 2 weeks post-radiation.

Some clones are missing from TCRdb's copy, which holds only in-frame ones; the method was immunoSEQ multiplex PCR. The sample contains 75,000 to 95,000 clones, over 80% of which appear only once. Time point here: blood 4 weeks post-SBRT, at nephrectomy. Treatment in this sample: 15 Gy SBRT to primary tumor, nephrectomy 4 weeks later. Nephrectomy followed 15 Gy stereotactic body radiation by 4 weeks. After SBRT, blood was collected at 2 and 4 weeks, plus baseline. The material sequenced was blood, taken from a patient whose treatment included radiotherapy and nephrectomy. This receptor was obtained from a man over 45 with renal cell carcinoma.

CDR3 coding DNA: TGTGCCAGCAAGAGTTCCTACGAGCAGTACTTC. This sequence encodes CASKSSYEQYF. The V call is TRBV2, the J call TRBJ2-7; D is ambiguous. V dropped 7 bases and J dropped 1 base, with 5 bases sitting between them. The germline V gene encodes CDR1 SNHLY and CDR2 FYNNEI. The CDR3 covers 11 residues.